This entry lists 15 T cell receptor beta chains sequenced from one sample in a study of blood T cell repertoires in COVID-19. Method: immunoSEQ multiplex PCR; TCRdb's copy keeps in-frame clones and lacks some. Found here are a few hundred thousand clones, approximately 85% of them singletons; the top ten hold about 4.1%. The sequencing input was PBMCs or T cells enriched from blood (not recorded which). The source is a woman aged 25 to 39 who had recovered from COVID-19.

This clone is a singleton in its sample. The rearrangement joins TRBV7-9 to TRBJ1-1, with 8 positions matching TRBD1. Germline V CDR1 and CDR2: SEHNR, FQNEAQ (reference sequence). This CDR3 is built from 14 residues. The V gene end was trimmed by 6 bases and the J gene end by 3 bases; junction bases not matched to a gene: 6. DNA of the CDR3: TGTGCCAGCAGACCAGGGGGCCGGGACACTGAAGCTTTCTTT. Encoded protein: CASRPGGRDTEAFF.

The rearrangement joins TRBV2 to TRBJ1-2; the D gene is possibly TRBD1 (6 bases). V was trimmed by 6 bases and J by 8 bases, leaving 16 bases between them. This CDR3 is built from 13 residues. Per the germline V gene, CDR1 is SNHLY and CDR2 is FYNNEI. The CDR3 region is CASRGAGARGYTF. DNA of the CDR3: TGTGCCAGCAGGGGAGCAGGGGCTCGGGGCTACACCTTC. The entire variable domain, with the rest obtained from reference TRBV2 and TRBJ1-2, is as follows: EPEVTQTPSHQVTQMGQEVILRCVPISNHLYFYWYRQILGQKVEFLVSFYNNEISEKSEIFDDQFSVERPDGSNFTLKIRSTKLEDSAMYFCASRGAGARGYTFGSGTRLTVV.

The V call is TRBV9, the J call TRBJ1-2, with D hard to call. V shed 4 bases and J shed 6 bases, with 22 bases lying between them. This CDR3 contains 16 residues. Germline CDR1 SGDLS, CDR2 YYNGEE. This chain's CDR3 is CASSLAGLPLQNGYTF. The CDR3 bases are TGTGCCAGCAGCCTTGCAGGATTACCTCTTCAAAATGGCTACACCTTC. Variable domain in full (rest from reference TRBV9 and TRBJ1-2): DSGVTQTPKHLITATGQRVTLRCSPRSGDLSVYWYQQSLDQGLQFLIQYYNGEERAKGNILERFSAQQFPDLHSELNLSSLELGDSALYFCASSLAGLPLQNGYTFGSGTRLTVV.

This clone was seen a handful of times. The rearrangement links TRBV3-1 (or the pseudogene TRBV3-2) to TRBJ1-5, with D perhaps matching TRBD1 (6 bases). This CDR3 spans 13 amino acids. Germline assignment: CDR1 LGHDT and CDR2 YNNKEL (reference sequence). V was pared by 4 bases and J by 5 bases, with 9 bases between. The DNA for the CDR3 is TGTGCCAGCAGCCGAGGGGGGGATCAGCCCCAGCATTTT. Its translation: CASSRGGDQPQHF.

This chain joins TRBV30 and TRBJ1-1, with D perhaps matching TRBD1 (6 bases). Germline V gene sequence: CDR1 GTSNPN, CDR2 SVGIG (reference sequence). The CDR3 contains 12 residues. The CDR3 sequence: CGVGQMNTEAFF. The CDR3 DNA is TGTGGGGTCGGACAGATGAACACTGAAGCTTTCTTT.

This chain connects TRBV5-5 to TRBJ2-5; 11 bases line up with TRBD1. Germline V gene lookup returns CDR1 SGHKS and CDR2 YYEKEE (reference sequence). The junction had 7 bases not matched to a gene; V was cut back by 4 bases and J by 5 bases. The CDR3 is made up of 15 amino acids. CDR3 region: CASSPGQGGGETQYF. In DNA form, the CDR3 reads TGTGCCAGCAGCCCGGGACAGGGGGGTGGGGAGACCCAGTACTTC.

This chain links TRBV5-1 with TRBJ1-4, with D unclear. Trimming took 5 bases from V and 2 from J, leaving 13 bases between them. The CDR3 length is 15 residues. Per germline, CDR1 SGHRS and CDR2 YFSETQ. CDR3 protein: CASRYGDGTNEKLFF. In DNA, the CDR3 is TGCGCCAGCAGGTACGGGGATGGCACTAATGAAAAACTGTTTTTT.

The chain joins TRBV19 to TRBJ2-1; 7 nucleotides align to TRBD2. The CDR3 length is 15 residues. Germline V lookup: CDR1 LNHDA, CDR2 SQIVND (reference sequence). The V gene end was trimmed by 5 bases and the J gene end by 10 bases; junction bases not matched to a gene: 14. The CDR3, as DNA: TGTGCCAGTAGTGTCGGCACCGGAACTAGCGTCGAGCAGTTCTTC. This sequence encodes CASSVGTGTSVEQFF.

The chain couples TRBV28 to TRBJ1-5, with D possibly TRBD1 on 6 matching bases. V lost 5 bases to trimming and J lost 9 bases, with 14 bases between them. CDR1 is MDHEN and CDR2 is SYDVKM in the germline V gene. This CDR3 contains 13 residues. The CDR3 sequence: CASSHLPGVPQHF. Written as DNA, the CDR3 is TGTGCCAGCAGTCACCTTCCAGGGGTGCCCCAGCATTTT.

The genes are TRBV6-5 and TRBJ2-5; the D gene is possibly TRBD1 (5 bases). This CDR3 contains 11 residues. The V gene's germline CDR1 is MNHEY and CDR2 SVGAGI. The DNA for the CDR3 is TGTGCGTCGACAGTCCAAGAGACCCAGTACTTC. Protein sequence: CASTVQETQYF.

This clone was observed once. J is TRBJ1-1 and V is TRBV6-5; maybe TRBD1 (5 bases). Trimming cost V 7 bases and J 12 bases, with 21 bases left between them. The CDR3 runs to 13 residues. The V gene's germline CDR1 is MNHEY and CDR2 SVGAGI. CDR3 protein: CASIRGTGEKTFF. The DNA for the CDR3 is TGTGCCAGCATCCGGGGGACGGGGGAGAAGACTTTCTTT.

The chain combines TRBV7-3 with TRBJ2-1; D remains unclear. Germline V gene lookup returns CDR1 SGHTA and CDR2 FQGTGA. The V end lost 6 bases, the J end lost 7 bases, and 16 bases lay between the germline ends. The CDR3 is made up of 14 amino acids. The CDR3 DNA reads as TGTGCCAGCAGTCCAGATCTAGGTGCAAATGAGCAGTTCTTC. Translation: CASSPDLGANEQFF.

V and J are TRBV28 and TRBJ1-2, with 10 bases that match TRBD1. Germline values: CDR1 MDHEN, CDR2 SYDVKM. The CDR3 has 15 residues. The junction had 8 bases not matched to a gene; V was cut back by 3 bases and J by 7 bases. CDR3 sequence reads: CASSFPGTGARGYTF. Here the CDR3 DNA reads TGTGCCAGCAGTTTCCCCGGGACAGGGGCACGTGGCTACACCTTC.

This clone showed up just a few times. V and J are TRBV24-1 and TRBJ2-7, with D possibly being TRBD1 (7 bases). CDR3 length equals 15 residues. Trimming stripped 9 bases from V and 0 bases from J, with 17 bases between. Germline lookup yields CDR1 KGHDR and CDR2 SFDVKD. The CDR3 DNA sequence: TGTGCCACCGATCGGGGCAGGGGGGCCTCCTACGAGCAGTACTTC. It yields the protein CATDRGRGASYEQYF.

This clone was seen only a few times. The J gene is TRBJ2-1, the V gene TRBV18, with 11 bases lining up with TRBD2. V was pared by 3 bases and J by 6 bases, with 7 bases of the junction left unmatched. CDR1 and CDR2 from the germline V gene are KGHSH and LQKENI. This CDR3 comprises 16 residues. The CDR3 region has the DNA TGTGCCAGCTCACCCGTAGGGACTAGCGGTCGCAATGAGCAGTTCTTC. This sequence encodes CASSPVGTSGRNEQFF.